This T cell receptor (beta chain) was obtained from a study of a mutant IDH1 vaccine in newly diagnosed glioma. CDR1 SEHNR and CDR2 FQNEAQ come from the germline V gene (reference sequence). CDR3 length: 16 amino acids. Losses at the gene ends were 6 bases for V and 2 bases for J; bases not matched to a gene: 8. As to this clone: Its antigen is as yet unknown.

Findings of the study overall: Evidence of vaccine-induced immune responses was documented in over 85% of patients.

The time point: week 35, safety follow-up. It was 300 ug of mutant IDH1 20-mer peptide that made up each vaccine dose, given with topical imiquimod. The study enrolled donors with new WHO grade 3 or 4 IDH1-mutant, ATRX-lost astrocytomas. Clones were sequenced by immunoSEQ multiplex PCR, and TCRdb holds only the in-frame ones, with some missing. The table has some 47,000 clones, about four fifths seen once. This specimen was PBMCs, taken from a glioma patient whose treatment included an IDH1 peptide vaccine. The TCR originated in a woman in her thirties or forties with glioma. Some clones in this sample may be carry-over from other donors' samples. This chain uses TRBV7-9 with TRBJ2-5, with 11 bases lining up with TRBD2. In DNA, the CDR3 is TGTGCCAGCAGGCCGTCTAGCGGGGGGAGTCAAGAGACCCAGTACTTC. Its protein is CASRPSSGGSQETQYF.